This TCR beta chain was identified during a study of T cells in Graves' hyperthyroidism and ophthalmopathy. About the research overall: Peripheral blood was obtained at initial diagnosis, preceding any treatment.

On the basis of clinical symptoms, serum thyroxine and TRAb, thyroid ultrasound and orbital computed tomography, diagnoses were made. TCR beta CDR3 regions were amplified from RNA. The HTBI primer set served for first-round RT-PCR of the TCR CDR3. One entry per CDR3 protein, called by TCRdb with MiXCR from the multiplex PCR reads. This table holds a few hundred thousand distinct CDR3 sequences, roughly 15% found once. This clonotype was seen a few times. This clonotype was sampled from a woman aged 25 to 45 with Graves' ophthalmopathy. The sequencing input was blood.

CDR3: CSARAPVFNYGYTF. CDR3 nucleotides: TGCAGTGCTAGAGCGCCGGTATTTAACTATGGCTACACCTTC. The gene calls are TRBV20-1 and TRBJ1-2; D remains ambiguous. This CDR3 is built from 14 residues. V dropped 1 base and J dropped 1 base, with 10 bases sitting between them. Germline CDR1 is DFQATT and CDR2 is SNEGSKA (reference sequence).